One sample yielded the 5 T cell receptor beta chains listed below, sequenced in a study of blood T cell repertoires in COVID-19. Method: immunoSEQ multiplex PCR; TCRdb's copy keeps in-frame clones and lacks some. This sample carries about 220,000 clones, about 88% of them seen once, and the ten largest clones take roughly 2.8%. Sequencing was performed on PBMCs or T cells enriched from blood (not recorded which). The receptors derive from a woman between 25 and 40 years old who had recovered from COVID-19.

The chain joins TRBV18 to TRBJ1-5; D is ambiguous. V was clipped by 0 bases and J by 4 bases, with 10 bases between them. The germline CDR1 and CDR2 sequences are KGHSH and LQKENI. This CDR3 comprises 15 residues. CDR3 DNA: TGTGCCAGCTCACCACCGTCAACTCCAAATCAGCCCCAGCATTTT. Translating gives CASSPPSTPNQPQHF.

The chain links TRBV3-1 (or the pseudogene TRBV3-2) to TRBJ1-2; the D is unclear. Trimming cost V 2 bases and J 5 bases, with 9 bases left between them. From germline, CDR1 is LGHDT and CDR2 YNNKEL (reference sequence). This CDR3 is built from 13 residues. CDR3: CASSQRGVYGYTF. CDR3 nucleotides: TGTGCCAGCAGCCAAAGAGGCGTGTATGGCTACACCTTC.

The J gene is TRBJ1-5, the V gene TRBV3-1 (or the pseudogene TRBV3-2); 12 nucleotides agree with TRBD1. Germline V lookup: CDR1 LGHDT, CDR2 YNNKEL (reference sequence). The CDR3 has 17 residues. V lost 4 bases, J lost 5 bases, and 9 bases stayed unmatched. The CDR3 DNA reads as TGTGCCAGCAGCCCGGGACAGGGGGCGCCGGGAGATCAGCCCCAGCATTTT. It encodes CASSPGQGAPGDQPQHF.

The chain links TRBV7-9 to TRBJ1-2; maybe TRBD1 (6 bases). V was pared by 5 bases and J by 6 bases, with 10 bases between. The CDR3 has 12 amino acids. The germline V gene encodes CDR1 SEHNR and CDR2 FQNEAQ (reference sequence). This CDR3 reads CASSVDRNGYTF. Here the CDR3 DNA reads TGTGCCAGCAGCGTTGACAGGAATGGCTACACCTTC.

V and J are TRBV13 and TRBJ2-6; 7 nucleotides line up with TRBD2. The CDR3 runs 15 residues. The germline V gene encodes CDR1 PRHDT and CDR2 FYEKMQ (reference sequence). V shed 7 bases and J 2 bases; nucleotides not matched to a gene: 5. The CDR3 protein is CASTYRGAGANVLTF. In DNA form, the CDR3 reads TGTGCCAGCACCTACCGGGGGGCTGGGGCCAACGTCCTGACTTTC.